This TCR beta chain was obtained from a study of T cell changes during pregnancy in multiple sclerosis. Sequencing was performed with immunoSEQ multiplex PCR; in TCRdb, only in-frame clones are kept and a portion is missing. The table records about 83,000 clones, 91% of them present only once. The source was PBMCs, collected in the first trimester of pregnancy. The TCR comes from a female donor in good health, serving as a control in a pregnancy study. Some clones in this sample may be carry-over from other donors' samples.

The CDR3 coding sequence is TGTGCCAGCAGTCCCGAGGAGACCCAGTACTTC. This encodes CASSPEETQYF. This rearrangement joins TRBV28 to TRBJ2-5, with D hard to call. This CDR3 is built from 11 residues. V lost 5 bases, J lost 5 bases, and 6 bases lay in between. Germline values: CDR1 MDHEN, CDR2 SYDVKM.